What follows are 8 T cell receptor beta chains derived from one specimen sequenced in a study of cytomegalovirus exposure and HLA in healthy donors. With 60 Vbeta and 13 Jbeta primers, the PCR was carried out. The table came from immunoSEQ multiplex PCR; TCRdb's copy has only in-frame clones and leaves some out. The sample shows under 200,000 clones, over 80% of them seen only once. The specimen was PBMCs. The receptors were gathered from a man aged 35 to 55 in good health and CMV-seropositive.

The V call is TRBV30, the J call TRBJ2-5, with TRBD1 identical over 10 bases. The CDR3 is 15 residues long. Germline assignment: CDR1 GTSNPN and CDR2 SVGIG (reference sequence). V shed 0 bases, J shed 5 bases, and the junction held 6 bases outside the gene matches. The chain's CDR3 is CAWSVGTGDVETQYF. The CDR3 DNA follows: TGTGCCTGGAGTGTAGGGACAGGGGACGTGGAGACCCAGTACTTC.

This chain connects TRBV11-1 to TRBJ2-7; TRBD2 might be the D (5 bases). Germline-derived CDR1 and CDR2 are SGHAT and FQDESV (reference sequence). This CDR3 comprises 16 residues. V shed 6 bases and J shed 3 bases, with 21 bases lying between them. This chain's CDR3 is CASSQHVNRRNYEQYF. CDR3 DNA sequence: TGTGCCAGCAGTCAACATGTTAATCGGAGGAACTACGAGCAGTACTTC.

The V call is TRBV5-4, the J call TRBJ2-2, with 8 bases aligning to TRBD2. The CDR3 is 15 amino acids. Germline values: CDR1 SGHNT, CDR2 YYREEE (reference sequence). J gave up 4 bases and V 3 bases, and 5 bases lay outside the gene matches. The CDR3 bases are TGTGCCAGCAGCTCTGCGGGGGGTGGCACCGGGGAGCTGTTTTTT. This translates into CASSSAGGGTGELFF.

The CDR3, as DNA: TGCGCCAGCAGCCAAGCGGGACAGGGTTCCTACGAGCAGTACTTC. This encodes CASSQAGQGSYEQYF. This rearrangement joins TRBV4-1 to TRBJ2-7, with 9 nucleotides matching TRBD1. This CDR3 has 15 residues. The V and J ends lost 1 base and 1 base, in that order; junction bases with no gene match: 2. Germline CDR1 is MGHRA and CDR2 is YSYEKL.

The chain combines TRBV5-1 with TRBJ1-5, with 10 bases matching TRBD1. This CDR3 spans 14 amino acids. Looked up from germline, CDR1 is SGHRS and CDR2 is YFSETQ. V lost 3 bases, J lost 6 bases, and 3 bases stayed unmatched. The CDR3 sequence is CASSWGTGAQPQHF. CDR3 in DNA: TGCGCCAGCAGCTGGGGGACAGGGGCTCAGCCCCAGCATTTT. Filled out from reference TRBV5-1 and TRBJ1-5, the complete variable domain reads KAGVTQTPRYLIKTRGQQVTLSCSPISGHRSVSWYQQTPGQGLQFLFEYFSETQRNKGNFPGRFSGRQFSNSRSEMNVSTLELGDSALYLCASSWGTGAQPQHFGDGTRLSIL.

This chain's CDR3 is CASSDDRVRYEQYF. As DNA, the CDR3 is TGTGCCAGCAGCGACGACAGGGTTCGTTACGAGCAGTACTTC. V usage is TRBV7-9 and J usage is TRBJ2-7; TRBD1 aligns across 7 bases. J was trimmed by 4 bases and V by 5 bases; bases with no gene match: 8. The CDR3 covers 14 residues. The germline V gene has CDR1 SEHNR and CDR2 FQNEAQ (reference sequence).

The gene calls are TRBV20-1 and TRBJ1-1; the match to TRBD1 covers 7 bases. CDR1 DFQATT and CDR2 SNEGSKA come from the germline V gene (reference sequence). The CDR3 extends over 10 amino acids. V trimming: 6 bases; J trimming: 11 bases; junction bases outside the gene matches: 6. CDR3 coding DNA: TGCAGTGCCATGACAGGGCGCGCTTTCTTT. Protein product: CSAMTGRAFF.

This chain connects TRBV9 to TRBJ2-3; D perhaps matches TRBD1 (5 bases). The V and J ends lost 0 bases and 3 bases respectively, with 5 bases between them. The CDR3 is 13 amino acids. Germline CDR1 reads SGDLS; CDR2 reads YYNGEE. The CDR3 reads CASSVEGTDTQYF. The CDR3 DNA follows: TGTGCCAGCAGCGTAGAGGGGACAGATACGCAGTATTTT.